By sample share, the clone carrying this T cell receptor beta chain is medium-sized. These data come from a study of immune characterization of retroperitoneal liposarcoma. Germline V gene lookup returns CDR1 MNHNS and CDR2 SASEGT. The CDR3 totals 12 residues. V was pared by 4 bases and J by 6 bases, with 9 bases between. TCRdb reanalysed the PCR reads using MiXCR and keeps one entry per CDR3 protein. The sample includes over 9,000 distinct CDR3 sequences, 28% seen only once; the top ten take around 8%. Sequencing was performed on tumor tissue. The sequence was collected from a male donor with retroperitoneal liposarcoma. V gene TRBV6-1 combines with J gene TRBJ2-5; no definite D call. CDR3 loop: CASSASAKTQYF. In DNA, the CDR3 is TGTGCCAGCAGTGCCTCAGCCAAGACCCAGTACTTC.